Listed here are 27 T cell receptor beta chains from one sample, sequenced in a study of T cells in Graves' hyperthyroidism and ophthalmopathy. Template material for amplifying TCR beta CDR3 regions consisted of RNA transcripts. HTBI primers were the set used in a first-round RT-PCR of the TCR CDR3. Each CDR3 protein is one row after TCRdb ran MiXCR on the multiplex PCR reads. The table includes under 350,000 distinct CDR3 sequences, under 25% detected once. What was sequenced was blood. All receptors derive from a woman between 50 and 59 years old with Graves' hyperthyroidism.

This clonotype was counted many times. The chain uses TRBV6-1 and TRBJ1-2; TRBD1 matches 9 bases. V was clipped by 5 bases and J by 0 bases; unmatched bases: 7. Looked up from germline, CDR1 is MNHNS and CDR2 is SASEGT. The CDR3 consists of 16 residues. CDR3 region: CASSTRDRATNYGYTF. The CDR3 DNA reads TGTGCCAGCAGTACAAGGGACAGGGCTACTAACTATGGCTACACCTTC.

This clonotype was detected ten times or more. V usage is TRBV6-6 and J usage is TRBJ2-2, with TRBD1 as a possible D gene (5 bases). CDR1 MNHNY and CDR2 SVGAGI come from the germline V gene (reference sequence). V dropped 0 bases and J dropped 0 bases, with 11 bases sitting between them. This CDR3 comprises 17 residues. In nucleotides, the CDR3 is TGTGCCAGCAGTTACTCTCTCAGGGCGGCGAACACCGGGGAGCTGTTTTTT. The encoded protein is CASSYSLRAANTGELFF.

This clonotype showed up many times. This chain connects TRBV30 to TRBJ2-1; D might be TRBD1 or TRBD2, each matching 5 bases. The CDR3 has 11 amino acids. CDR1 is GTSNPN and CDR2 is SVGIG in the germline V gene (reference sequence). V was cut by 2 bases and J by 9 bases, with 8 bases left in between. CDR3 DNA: TGTGCCTGGAGTACGGGACGTGAGCAGTTCTTC. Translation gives CAWSTGREQFF. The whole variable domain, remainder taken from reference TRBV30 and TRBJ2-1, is SQTIHQWPATLVQPVGSPLSLECTVEGTSNPNLYWYRQAAGRGLQLLFYSVGIGQISSEVPQNLSASRPQDRQFILSSKKLLLSDSGFYLCAWSTGREQFFGPGTRLTVL.

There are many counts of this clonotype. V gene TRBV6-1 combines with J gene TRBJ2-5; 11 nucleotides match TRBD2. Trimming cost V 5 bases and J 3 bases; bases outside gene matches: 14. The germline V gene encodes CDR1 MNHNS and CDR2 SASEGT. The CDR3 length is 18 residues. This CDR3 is CASSYRVGPSGGKETQYF. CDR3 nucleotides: TGTGCCAGCAGTTACAGAGTGGGGCCTAGCGGGGGGAAAGAGACCCAGTACTTC.

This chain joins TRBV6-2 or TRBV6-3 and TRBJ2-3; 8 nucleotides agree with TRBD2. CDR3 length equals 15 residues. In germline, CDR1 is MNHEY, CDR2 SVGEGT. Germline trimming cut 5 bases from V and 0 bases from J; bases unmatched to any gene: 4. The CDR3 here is CASSRSSGSTDTQYF. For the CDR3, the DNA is TGTGCCAGCAGTCGATCTAGCGGGAGCACAGATACGCAGTATTTT.

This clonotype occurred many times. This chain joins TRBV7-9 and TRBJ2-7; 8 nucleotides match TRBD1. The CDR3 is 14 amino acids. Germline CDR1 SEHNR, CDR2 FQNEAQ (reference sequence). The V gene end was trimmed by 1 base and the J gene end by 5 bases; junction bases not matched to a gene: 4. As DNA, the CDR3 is TGTGCCAGCAGCTTAGAGGACAGGGCCCACGAGCAGTACTTC. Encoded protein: CASSLEDRAHEQYF. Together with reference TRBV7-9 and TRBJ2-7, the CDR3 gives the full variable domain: DTGVSQNPRHKITKRGQNVTFRCDPISEHNRLYWYRQTLGQGPEFLTYFQNEAQLEKSRLLSDRFSAERPKGSFSTLEIQRTEQGDSAMYLCASSLEDRAHEQYFGPGTRLTVT.

DNA of the CDR3: TGCAGTGCTAGTTACCGGGGGGGAATCCAAGAGACCCAGTACTTC. It codes for CSASYRGGIQETQYF. The chain is built from TRBV20-1 and TRBJ2-5; 8 bases align to TRBD2. Germline V gene data show CDR1 as DFQATT and CDR2 as SNEGSKA (reference sequence). V was clipped by 3 bases and J by 1 base; unmatched bases: 7. There are 15 residues in the CDR3.

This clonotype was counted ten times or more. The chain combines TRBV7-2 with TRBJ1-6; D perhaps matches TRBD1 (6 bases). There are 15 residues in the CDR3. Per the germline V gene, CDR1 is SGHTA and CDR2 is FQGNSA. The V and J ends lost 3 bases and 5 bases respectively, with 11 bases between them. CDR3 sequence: CASSFTGGNNSPLHF. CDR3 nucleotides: TGTGCCAGCAGCTTCACGGGGGGCAATAATTCACCCCTCCACTTT.

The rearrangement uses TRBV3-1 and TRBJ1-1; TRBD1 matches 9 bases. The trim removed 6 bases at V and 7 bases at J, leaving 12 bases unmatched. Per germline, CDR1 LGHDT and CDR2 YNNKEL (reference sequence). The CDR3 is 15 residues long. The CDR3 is CASSELGQGVDEAFF. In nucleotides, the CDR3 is TGTGCCAGCAGTGAACTGGGACAGGGTGTGGATGAAGCTTTCTTT.

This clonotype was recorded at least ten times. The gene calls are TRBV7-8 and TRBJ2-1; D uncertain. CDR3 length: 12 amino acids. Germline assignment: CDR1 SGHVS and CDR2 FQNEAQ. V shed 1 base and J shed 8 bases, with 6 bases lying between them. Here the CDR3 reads CASSLVWHEQFF. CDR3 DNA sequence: TGTGCCAGCAGCTTAGTCTGGCATGAGCAGTTCTTC.

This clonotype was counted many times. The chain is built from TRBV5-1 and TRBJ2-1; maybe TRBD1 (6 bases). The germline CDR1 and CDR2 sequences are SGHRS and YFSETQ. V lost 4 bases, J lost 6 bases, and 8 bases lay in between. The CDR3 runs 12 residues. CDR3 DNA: TGCGCCAGCAGCGAACAGGGCAATGAGCAGTTCTTC. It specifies CASSEQGNEQFF.

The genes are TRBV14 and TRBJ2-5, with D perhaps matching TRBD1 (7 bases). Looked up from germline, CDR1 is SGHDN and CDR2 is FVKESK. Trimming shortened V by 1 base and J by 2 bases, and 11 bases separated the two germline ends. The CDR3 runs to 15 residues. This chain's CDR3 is CASSQGGTVQETQYF. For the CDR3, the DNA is TGTGCCAGCAGCCAAGGCGGGACAGTTCAAGAGACCCAGTACTTC.

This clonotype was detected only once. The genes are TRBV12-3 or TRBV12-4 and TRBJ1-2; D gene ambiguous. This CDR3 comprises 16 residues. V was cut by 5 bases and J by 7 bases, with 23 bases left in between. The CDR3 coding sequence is TGTGCCAGCAGTCCTAGAGGGATCCCAAAGTCGGTTGGCTACACCTTC. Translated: CASSPRGIPKSVGYTF.

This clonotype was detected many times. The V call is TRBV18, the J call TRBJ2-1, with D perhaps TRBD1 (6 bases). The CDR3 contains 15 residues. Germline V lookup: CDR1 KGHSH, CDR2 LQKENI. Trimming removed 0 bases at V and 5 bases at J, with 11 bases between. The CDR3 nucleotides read TGTGCCAGCTCACCACCCCAGGGGCGGAACAATGAGCAGTTCTTC. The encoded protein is CASSPPQGRNNEQFF. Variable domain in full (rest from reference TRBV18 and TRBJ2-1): NAGVMQNPRHLVRRRGQEARLRCSPMKGHSHVYWYRQLPEEGLKFMVYLQKENIIDESGMPKERFSAEFPKEGPSILRIQQVVRGDSAAYFCASSPPQGRNNEQFFGPGTRLTVL.

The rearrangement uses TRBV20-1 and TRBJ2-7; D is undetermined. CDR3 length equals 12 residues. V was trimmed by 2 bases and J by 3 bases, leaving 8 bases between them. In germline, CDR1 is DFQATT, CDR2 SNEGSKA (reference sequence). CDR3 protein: CSARFWDYEQYF. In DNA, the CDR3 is TGCAGTGCTAGATTCTGGGACTACGAGCAGTACTTC.

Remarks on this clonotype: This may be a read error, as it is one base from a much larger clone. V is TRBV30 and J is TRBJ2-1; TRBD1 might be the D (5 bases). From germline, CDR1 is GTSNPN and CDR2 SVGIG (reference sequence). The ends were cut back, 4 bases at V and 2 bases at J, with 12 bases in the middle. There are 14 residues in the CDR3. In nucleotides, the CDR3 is TGTGCCTGGACACAGCTAGGGGCCTACAATGAGCAGTTCTTC. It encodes CAWTQLGAYNEQFF.

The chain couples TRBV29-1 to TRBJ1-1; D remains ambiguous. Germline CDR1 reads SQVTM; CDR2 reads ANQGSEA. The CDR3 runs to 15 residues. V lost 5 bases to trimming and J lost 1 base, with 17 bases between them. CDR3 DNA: TGCAGCGTTATTTTTGCGGTCTCCCGGAACACTGAAGCTTTCTTT. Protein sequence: CSVIFAVSRNTEAFF.

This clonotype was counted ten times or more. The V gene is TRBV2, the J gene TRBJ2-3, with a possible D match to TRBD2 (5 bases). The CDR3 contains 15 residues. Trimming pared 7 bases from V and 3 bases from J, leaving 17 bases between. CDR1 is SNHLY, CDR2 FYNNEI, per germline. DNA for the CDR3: TGTGCCAGCACTACCGCAGGTCGGGATACAGATACGCAGTATTTT. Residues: CASTTAGRDTDTQYF.

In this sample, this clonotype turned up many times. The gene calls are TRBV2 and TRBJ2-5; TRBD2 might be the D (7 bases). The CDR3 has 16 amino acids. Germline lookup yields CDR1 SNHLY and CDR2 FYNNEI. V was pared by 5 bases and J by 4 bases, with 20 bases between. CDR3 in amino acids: CASSLRRGAGGETQYF. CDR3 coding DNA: TGTGCCAGCAGTCTCCGACGGGGGGCCGGTGGAGAGACCCAGTACTTC.

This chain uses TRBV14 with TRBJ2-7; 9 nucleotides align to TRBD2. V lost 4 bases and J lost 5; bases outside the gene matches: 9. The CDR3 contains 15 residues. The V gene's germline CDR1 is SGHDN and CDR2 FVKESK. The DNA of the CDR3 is TGTGCCAGCAGCCCGAAGCGGGGGGTCAGGGACGAGCAGTACTTC. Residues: CASSPKRGVRDEQYF.

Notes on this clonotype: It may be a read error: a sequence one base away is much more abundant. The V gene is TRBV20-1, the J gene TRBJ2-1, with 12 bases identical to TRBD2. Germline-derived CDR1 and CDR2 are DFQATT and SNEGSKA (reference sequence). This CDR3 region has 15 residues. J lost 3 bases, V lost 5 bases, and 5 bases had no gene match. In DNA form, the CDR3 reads TGCAGTGCTTGCTCGACTAGCGGGAGCTACAATGAGCAGTTCTTC. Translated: CSACSTSGSYNEQFF.

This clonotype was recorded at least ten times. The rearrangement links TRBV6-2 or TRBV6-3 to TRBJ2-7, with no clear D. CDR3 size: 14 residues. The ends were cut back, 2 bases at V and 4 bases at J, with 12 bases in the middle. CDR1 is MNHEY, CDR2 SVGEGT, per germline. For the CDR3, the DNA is TGTGCCAGCAGTTACCCGGCTTGGGAATACGAGCAGTACTTC. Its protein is CASSYPAWEYEQYF.

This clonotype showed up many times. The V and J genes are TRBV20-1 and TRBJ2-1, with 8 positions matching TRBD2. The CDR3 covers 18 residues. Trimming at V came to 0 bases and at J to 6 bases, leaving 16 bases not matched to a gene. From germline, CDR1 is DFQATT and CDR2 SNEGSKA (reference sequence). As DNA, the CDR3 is TGCAGTGCTAGAGATGCGAAGATAGCGGGGAGGTATGGCAATGAGCAGTTCTTC. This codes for CSARDAKIAGRYGNEQFF.

The CDR3, as DNA: TGTGCCAGCAGTTTTTCAAACAGGGACAGGGCCCCATACAATGAGCAGTTCTTC. It translates to CASSFSNRDRAPYNEQFF. The V gene is TRBV6-9, the J gene TRBJ2-1, with 9 positions matching TRBD1. The ends lost 4 bases at V and 4 bases at J; junction bases unmatched: 14. Per germline, CDR1 MNHGY and CDR2 SVAAGI. The CDR3 extends over 18 amino acids.

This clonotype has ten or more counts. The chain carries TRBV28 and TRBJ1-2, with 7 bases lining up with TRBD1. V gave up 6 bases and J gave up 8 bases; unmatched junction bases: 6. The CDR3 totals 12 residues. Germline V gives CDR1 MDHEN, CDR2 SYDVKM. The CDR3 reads CASSRQGPGYTF. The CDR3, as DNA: TGTGCCAGCAGCAGACAGGGACCCGGCTACACCTTC.

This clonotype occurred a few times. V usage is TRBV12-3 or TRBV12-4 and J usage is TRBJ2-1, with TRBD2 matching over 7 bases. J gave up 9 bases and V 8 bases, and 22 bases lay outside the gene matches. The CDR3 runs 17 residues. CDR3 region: CASCNNLWAGERGEQFF. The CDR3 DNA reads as TGTGCCAGCTGTAACAATCTTTGGGCGGGAGAACGCGGTGAGCAGTTCTTC.

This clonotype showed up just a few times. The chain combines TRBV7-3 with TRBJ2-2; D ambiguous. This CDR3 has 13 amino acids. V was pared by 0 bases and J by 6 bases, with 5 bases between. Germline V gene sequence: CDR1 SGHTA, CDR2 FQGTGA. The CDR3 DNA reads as TGTGCCAGCAGCTTAACAGAGTCCGGGGAGCTGTTTTTT. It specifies CASSLTESGELFF.